The clone carrying this TCR beta chain has just one count. Naive CD8 populations comprised CD45RO-negative cells positively selected for CCR7, excluding terminally differentiated effector memory CD45RA+ cells. The data were obtained in a study of shared clonotypes between healthy human individuals. Study-wide background: CD4 naive and memory got three plates each, CD8 naive two, CD8 memory one.

V lost 0 bases and J lost 6, with 7 bases in between. Germline V lookup: CDR1 SGHRS, CDR2 YFSETQ. This CDR3 is 12 amino acids long. Profiling relied on immunoSEQ multiplex PCR, and the TCRdb table lists in-frame clones only, not all of them. The sample lists about 2,100,000 clones, about 92% occurring once. The receptor's source is a man aged 18 to 29 in good health. Some clones in this sample may be carry-over from other donors' samples. Sample: naive CD8+ T cells from PBMCs. The chain is built from TRBV5-1 and TRBJ2-7; TRBD2 is a possible D gene (6 bases). Here the CDR3 reads CASSLGGTEQYF. CDR3 in DNA: TGCGCCAGCAGCTTGGGCGGGACCGAGCAGTACTTC.